Given below is one TCR beta chain in context. This entry comes from a study of identical twins. TCRdb re-called the 5' RACE reads through MiXCR, storing one row per CDR3 protein. The data hold hundreds of thousands of distinct CDR3 sequences, with around 24% observed a single time. This CDR3 contains 13 residues. V lost 3 bases and J 7 bases, leaving 11 bases between the germline ends. Germline lookup yields CDR1 SGDLS and CDR2 YYNGEE. Separately, the same data were catalogued under a study of T cells expressing NK-cell markers.

Sequences were obtained from CD4+ T cells sorted from blood. The chain has TRBV9 and TRBJ2-1; perhaps TRBD1 as D (5 bases). The TCR originated in a young woman in good health. In DNA form, the CDR3 reads TGTGCCAGCAGCGAGCAGGGTAGGAATGAGCAGTTCTTC. Its protein product is CASSEQGRNEQFF.